This TCR beta chain was recovered during a study of identical twins. Notes on the study in general: Some out-of-frame alpha sequences were shared by twins, and these showed excess low generation probability. Rather than following the same donors, the conclusions depended on cross-sectional statistical analysis.

The CDR3 contains 13 residues. V gave up 10 bases and J gave up 7 bases; unmatched junction bases: 10. This clonotype was observed a few times. Antigen: not known. TCRdb re-derived calls from the 5' RACE reads in MiXCR, one entry per CDR3 protein. The sample yields about 340,000 distinct CDR3 sequences, about 12% seen once. This sample was shared with a second study, whose subject was yellow fever vaccine responses in identical twins. As that report states: Reportedly, twins showed a vaccine T cell response that looked partly convergent and partly personalized.

The chain is built from TRBV12-3 or TRBV12-4 and TRBJ1-2, with 9 bases fitting TRBD1. This receptor was identified in a woman younger than 30 in good health. The sequencing sample was made of CD8+ T cells sorted from blood. CDR3 sequence: CATTGGLGTGYTF. As DNA, the CDR3 is TGTGCCACCACAGGGGGCCTGGGTACTGGCTACACCTTC.